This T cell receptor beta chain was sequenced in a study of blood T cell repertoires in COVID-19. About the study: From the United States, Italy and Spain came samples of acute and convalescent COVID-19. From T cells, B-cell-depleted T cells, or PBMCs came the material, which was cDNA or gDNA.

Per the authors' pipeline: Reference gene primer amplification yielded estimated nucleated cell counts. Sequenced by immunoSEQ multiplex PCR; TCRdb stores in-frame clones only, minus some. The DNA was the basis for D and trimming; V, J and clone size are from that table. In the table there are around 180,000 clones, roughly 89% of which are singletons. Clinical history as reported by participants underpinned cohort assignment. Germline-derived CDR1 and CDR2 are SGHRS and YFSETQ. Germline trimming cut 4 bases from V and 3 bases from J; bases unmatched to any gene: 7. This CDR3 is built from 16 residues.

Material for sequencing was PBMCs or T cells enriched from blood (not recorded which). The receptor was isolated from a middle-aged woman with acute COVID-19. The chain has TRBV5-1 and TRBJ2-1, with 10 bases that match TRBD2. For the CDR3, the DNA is TGCGCCAGCAGCGTCGGACTAGCGGAAAACTACAATGAGCAGTTCTTC. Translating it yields CASSVGLAENYNEQFF.